Shown below are 14 T cell receptor beta chains from a single sample sequenced in a study of T cell responses to AZD1222 COVID-19 vaccine. Profiling relied on immunoSEQ multiplex PCR, and the TCRdb table lists in-frame clones only, not all of them. Of roughly 180,000 clones listed, 87% are singletons. The specimen was peripheral blood, collected on day 0 of MenACWY control vaccination. The source is an adult in good health.

The chain carries TRBV5-6 and TRBJ1-6; no definite D call. Germline V gives CDR1 SGHDT, CDR2 YYEEEE. Trimming pared 2 bases from V and 10 bases from J, leaving 10 bases between. CDR3 length: 13 residues. The DNA of the CDR3 is TGTGCCAGCAGCTTAAACTCTAGATCACCCCTCCACTTT. Encoded protein: CASSLNSRSPLHF.

This clone turned up a few times. The chain links TRBV7-9 to TRBJ1-2; weak D call: TRBD1 (6 bases). Trimming shortened V by 0 bases and J by 4 bases, and 9 bases separated the two germline ends. The CDR3 length is 14 residues. Germline V gene sequence: CDR1 SEHNR, CDR2 FQNEAQ (reference sequence). The CDR3: CASSLAGQAYGYTF. CDR3 bases: TGTGCCAGCAGCTTAGCGGGACAAGCCTATGGCTACACCTTC.

This clone appeared a few times. This chain links TRBV5-1 with TRBJ2-1; D unclear. CDR3 length: 15 residues. The V gene's germline CDR1 is SGHRS and CDR2 YFSETQ. V lost 0 bases and J lost 6, with 13 bases in between. The CDR3 DNA sequence: TGCGCCAGCAGCTTGGAGGTAGGGAAGGGCAATGAGCAGTTCTTC. This codes for CASSLEVGKGNEQFF.

The rearrangement links TRBV5-1 to TRBJ1-2; D gene unclear. Germline CDR1 reads SGHRS; CDR2 reads YFSETQ. V was trimmed by 0 bases and J by 8 bases, leaving 11 bases between them. CDR3 length: 13 residues. CDR3 sequence reads: CASSLVVFEGYTF. The CDR3 DNA follows: TGCGCCAGCAGCTTGGTGGTCTTCGAGGGCTACACCTTC.

CDR3 coding DNA: TGTGCCAGCAGCTTAATGATGGGGAATGAAAAACTGTTTTTT. It is translated as CASSLMMGNEKLFF. The gene calls are TRBV7-9 and TRBJ1-4; D not certain. Trimming cost V 2 bases and J 5 bases, with 9 bases left between them. This CDR3 spans 14 amino acids. Germline CDR1 reads SEHNR; CDR2 reads FQNEAQ (reference sequence). The full variable domain, in which reference TRBV7-9 and TRBJ1-4 provide the parts outside the CDR3, is DTGVSQNPRHKITKRGQNVTFRCDPISEHNRLYWYRQTLGQGPEFLTYFQNEAQLEKSRLLSDRFSAERPKGSFSTLEIQRTEQGDSAMYLCASSLMMGNEKLFFGSGTQLSVL.

V and J are TRBV9 and TRBJ1-2; D is uncertain. In germline, CDR1 is SGDLS, CDR2 YYNGEE. With 0 bases removed from V and 6 bases from J, the gap between germline ends came to 12 bases. The CDR3 contains 14 residues. The CDR3 nucleotides are TGTGCCAGCAGCGTAGGGACCGTTCCTGATGGCTACACCTTC. Protein: CASSVGTVPDGYTF.

This chain joins TRBV6-5 and TRBJ1-2; possibly TRBD1 for D (6 bases). V lost 6 bases and J lost 7, with 9 bases in between. Germline values: CDR1 MNHEY, CDR2 SVGAGI. There are 11 residues in the CDR3. Here the CDR3 DNA reads TGTGCCAGCAGGGACAGTCTTGGCTACACCTTC. Protein sequence: CASRDSLGYTF.

The rearrangement uses TRBV3-1 (or the pseudogene TRBV3-2) and TRBJ2-2; 14 bases map to TRBD2. The CDR3 is 19 residues long. The V segment lost 1 base and the J segment 5 bases; nucleotides outside the gene matches: 9. Germline loops: CDR1 LGHDT, CDR2 YNNKEL (reference sequence). In DNA form, the CDR3 reads TGTGCCAGCAGCCAAGTCCGACTAGCGGGGGGGCCAAAAACCGGGGAGCTGTTTTTT. Protein product: CASSQVRLAGGPKTGELFF.

This chain links TRBV3-1 (or the pseudogene TRBV3-2) with TRBJ1-4, with TRBD1 as a possible D gene (5 bases). CDR3 length: 14 amino acids. Germline V lookup: CDR1 LGHDT, CDR2 YNNKEL (reference sequence). V lost 4 bases and J 2 bases, leaving 8 bases between the germline ends. CDR3 sequence: CASSRRQTNEKLFF. CDR3 nucleotides: TGTGCCAGCAGCCGTCGACAGACTAATGAAAAACTGTTTTTT.

The rearrangement uses TRBV9 and TRBJ2-1, with a possible D match to TRBD1 (6 bases). The CDR3 length is 14 residues. Trimming cost V 0 bases and J 9 bases, with 13 bases left between them. Germline V gene sequence: CDR1 SGDLS, CDR2 YYNGEE. CDR3: CASSVGDRRGEQFF. The CDR3 DNA is TGTGCCAGCAGCGTAGGAGACAGGAGAGGTGAGCAGTTCTTC.

The chain joins TRBV15 to TRBJ1-6; D is perhaps TRBD1 (6 bases). Trimming shortened V by 9 bases and J by 7 bases, and 25 bases separated the two germline ends. Germline CDR1 LNHNV, CDR2 YYDKDF (reference sequence). The length of the CDR3 is 17 residues. For the CDR3, the DNA is TGTGCCACTAAAGCGGCTACAGGGAGGAGGTCGAATTCACCCCTCCACTTT. Translated: CATKAATGRRSNSPLHF. The full variable domain, with the rest looked up from reference TRBV15 and TRBJ1-6, is DAMVIQNPRYQVTQFGKPVTLSCSQTLNHNVMYWYQQKSSQAPKLLFHYYDKDFNNEADTPDNFQSRRPNTSFCFLDIRSPGLGDTAMYLCATKAATGRRSNSPLHFGNGTRLTVT.

V is TRBV12-5 and J is TRBJ1-1; D unresolved. The CDR3 contains 15 residues. The germline V gene encodes CDR1 LGHNT and CDR2 FRNRAP. Trimming removed 3 bases from V and 0 bases from J, with 11 bases in between. This CDR3 reads CASGFFTAMNTEAFF. In nucleotides, the CDR3 is TGTGCTAGTGGTTTTTTTACAGCCATGAACACTGAAGCTTTCTTT.

The chain uses TRBV5-1 and TRBJ2-1; the match to TRBD2 covers 12 bases. From germline, CDR1 is SGHRS and CDR2 YFSETQ. Trimming cost V 4 bases and J 8 bases; bases outside gene matches: 10. This CDR3 is 16 amino acids long. CDR3 protein: CASSPGTSGRGDEQFF. The CDR3 DNA follows: TGCGCCAGCAGCCCCGGGACTAGCGGGCGCGGAGATGAGCAGTTCTTC. The variable domain in full, with the rest retrieved from reference TRBV5-1 and TRBJ2-1, is KAGVTQTPRYLIKTRGQQVTLSCSPISGHRSVSWYQQTPGQGLQFLFEYFSETQRNKGNFPGRFSGRQFSNSRSEMNVSTLELGDSALYLCASSPGTSGRGDEQFFGPGTRLTVL.

The V and J genes are TRBV24-1 and TRBJ1-1, with D possibly TRBD1 on 5 matching bases. V shed 7 bases and J shed 5 bases, with 16 bases lying between them. This CDR3 comprises 14 residues. Per germline, CDR1 KGHDR and CDR2 SFDVKD. CDR3 DNA: TGTGCCACCAGGGGAAGGGGCGCGAGTACTGAAGCTTTCTTT. Its translation is CATRGRGASTEAFF.